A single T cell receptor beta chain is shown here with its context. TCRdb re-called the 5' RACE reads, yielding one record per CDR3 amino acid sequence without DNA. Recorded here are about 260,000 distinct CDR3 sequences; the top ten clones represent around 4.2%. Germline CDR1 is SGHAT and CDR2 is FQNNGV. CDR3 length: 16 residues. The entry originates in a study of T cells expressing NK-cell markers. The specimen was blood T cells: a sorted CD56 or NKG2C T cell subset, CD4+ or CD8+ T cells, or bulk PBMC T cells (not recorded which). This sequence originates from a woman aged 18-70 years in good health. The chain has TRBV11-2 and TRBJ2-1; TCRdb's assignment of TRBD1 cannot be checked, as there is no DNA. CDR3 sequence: CASRRRTASSYNEQFF.